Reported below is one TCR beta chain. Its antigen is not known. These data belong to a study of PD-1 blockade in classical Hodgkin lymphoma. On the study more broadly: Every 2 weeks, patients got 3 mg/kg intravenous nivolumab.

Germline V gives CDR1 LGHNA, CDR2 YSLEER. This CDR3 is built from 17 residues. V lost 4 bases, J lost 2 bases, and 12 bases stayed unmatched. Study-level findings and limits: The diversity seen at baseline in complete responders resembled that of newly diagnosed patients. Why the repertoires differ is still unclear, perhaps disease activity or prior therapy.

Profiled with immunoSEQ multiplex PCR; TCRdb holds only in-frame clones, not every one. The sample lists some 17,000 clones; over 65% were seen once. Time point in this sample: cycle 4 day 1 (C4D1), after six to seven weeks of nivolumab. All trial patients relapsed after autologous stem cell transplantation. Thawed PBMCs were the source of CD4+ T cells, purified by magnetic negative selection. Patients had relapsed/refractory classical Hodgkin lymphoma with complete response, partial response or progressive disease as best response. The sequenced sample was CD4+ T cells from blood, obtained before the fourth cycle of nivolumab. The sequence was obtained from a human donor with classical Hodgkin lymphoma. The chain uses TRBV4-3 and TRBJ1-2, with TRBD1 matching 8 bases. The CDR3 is CASSPQGATVTNYGYTF. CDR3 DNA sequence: TGCGCCAGCAGCCCCCAGGGGGCAACAGTTACGAACTATGGCTACACCTTC.